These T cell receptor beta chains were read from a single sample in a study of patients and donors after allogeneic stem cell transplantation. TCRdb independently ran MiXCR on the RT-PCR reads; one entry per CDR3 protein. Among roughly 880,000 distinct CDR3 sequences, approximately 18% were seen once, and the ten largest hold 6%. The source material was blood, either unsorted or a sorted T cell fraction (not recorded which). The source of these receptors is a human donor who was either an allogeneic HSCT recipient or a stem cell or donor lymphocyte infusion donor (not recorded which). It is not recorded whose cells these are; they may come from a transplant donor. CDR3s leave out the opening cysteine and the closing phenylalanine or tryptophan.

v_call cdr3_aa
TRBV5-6 ASSLGPPRLARPYEQY
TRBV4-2 ASSPRDRQYNEQF
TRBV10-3 AISLSPTSGNNEQF
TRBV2 ASSGNGINEQF
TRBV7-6 ASSLRVWTGGNTGELF
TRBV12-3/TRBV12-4 ASSDQGVLRGYT
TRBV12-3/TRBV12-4 ASTEGTGSYNEQF
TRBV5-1 ASSLGTWTGVFDEQY
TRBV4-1 ASSQDMAGDYTDTQY
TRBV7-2 ASSPLGQGWAEQF
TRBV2 ASSENYANTQY